One and the same sample provided the 2 T cell receptor beta chains below, sequenced in a study of blood T cell repertoires in COVID-19. Sequencing was performed with immunoSEQ multiplex PCR; in TCRdb, only in-frame clones are kept and a portion is missing. This sample yields roughly 120,000 clones, of which more than 75% are seen a single time; about 5.4% belongs to the top ten. Sequenced material: peripheral blood. All receptors derive from a human donor in a cohort sampled during active COVID-19.

The chain links TRBV6-1 to TRBJ2-3, with D tentatively TRBD2 (6 bases). Germline V CDR1 and CDR2: MNHNS, SASEGT. The CDR3 sequence is 16 residues long. The ends were cut back, 3 bases at V and 1 base at J, with 14 bases in the middle. Written as DNA, the CDR3 is TGTGCCAGCAGTGAGAGACTAGTCGGGGGCACAGATACGCAGTATTTT. Its translation is CASSERLVGGTDTQYF.

CDR3 coding DNA: TGCAGCGGACGACAGGGAGAGACGAGTTACATTCAGTACTTC. Translation gives CSGRQGETSYIQYF. V is TRBV29-1 and J is TRBJ2-4; TRBD1 agrees at 7 bases. Germline V gene data show CDR1 as SQVTM and CDR2 as ANQGSEA. The CDR3 runs to 14 residues. V shed 7 bases, J shed 8 bases, and the junction held 14 bases outside the gene matches.